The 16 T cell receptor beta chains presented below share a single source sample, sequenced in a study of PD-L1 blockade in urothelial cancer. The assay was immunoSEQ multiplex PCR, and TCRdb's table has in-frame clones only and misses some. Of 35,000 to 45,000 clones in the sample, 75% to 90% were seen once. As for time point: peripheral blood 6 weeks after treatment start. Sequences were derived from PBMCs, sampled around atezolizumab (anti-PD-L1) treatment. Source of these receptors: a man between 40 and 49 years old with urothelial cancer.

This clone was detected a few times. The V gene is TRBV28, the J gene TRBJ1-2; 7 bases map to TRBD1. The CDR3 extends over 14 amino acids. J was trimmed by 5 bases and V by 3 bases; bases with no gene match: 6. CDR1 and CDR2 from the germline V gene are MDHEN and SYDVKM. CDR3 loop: CASSLVQGTYGYTF. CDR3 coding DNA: TGTGCCAGCAGTTTGGTACAGGGGACGTATGGCTACACCTTC.

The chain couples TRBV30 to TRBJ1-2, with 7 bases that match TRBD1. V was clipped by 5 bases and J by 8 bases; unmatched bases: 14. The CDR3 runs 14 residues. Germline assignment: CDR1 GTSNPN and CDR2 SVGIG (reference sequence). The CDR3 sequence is CAWGKTGDVGGYTF. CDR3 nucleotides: TGTGCCTGGGGCAAAACAGGGGACGTGGGAGGCTACACCTTC.

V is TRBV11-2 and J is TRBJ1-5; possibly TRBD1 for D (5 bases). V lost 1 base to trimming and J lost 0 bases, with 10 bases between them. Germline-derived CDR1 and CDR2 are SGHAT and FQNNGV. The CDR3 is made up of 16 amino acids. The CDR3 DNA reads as TGTGCCAGCAGCTTAGGACAGCACTATAGCAATCAGCCCCAGCATTTT. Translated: CASSLGQHYSNQPQHF.

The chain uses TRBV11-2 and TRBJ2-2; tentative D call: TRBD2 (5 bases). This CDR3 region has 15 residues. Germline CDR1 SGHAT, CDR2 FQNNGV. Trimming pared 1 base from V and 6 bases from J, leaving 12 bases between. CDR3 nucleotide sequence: TGTGCCAGCAGCTTAGTCGTCGGGGTTTCCGGGGAGCTGTTTTTT. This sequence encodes CASSLVVGVSGELFF.

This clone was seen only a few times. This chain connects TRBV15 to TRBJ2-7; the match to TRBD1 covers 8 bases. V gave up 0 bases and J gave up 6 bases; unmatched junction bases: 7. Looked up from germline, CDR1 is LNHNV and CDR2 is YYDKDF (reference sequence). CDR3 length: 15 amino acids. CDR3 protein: CATSRDRTGRGEQYF. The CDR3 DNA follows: TGTGCCACCAGCAGAGATCGGACAGGGCGGGGCGAGCAGTACTTC.

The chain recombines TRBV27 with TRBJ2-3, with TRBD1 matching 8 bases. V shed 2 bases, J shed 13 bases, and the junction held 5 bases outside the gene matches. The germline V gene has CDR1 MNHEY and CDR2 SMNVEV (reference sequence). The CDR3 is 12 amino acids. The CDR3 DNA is TGTGCCAGCAGTTTAGGGGACAGGCATAAGTATTTT. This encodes CASSLGDRHKYF.

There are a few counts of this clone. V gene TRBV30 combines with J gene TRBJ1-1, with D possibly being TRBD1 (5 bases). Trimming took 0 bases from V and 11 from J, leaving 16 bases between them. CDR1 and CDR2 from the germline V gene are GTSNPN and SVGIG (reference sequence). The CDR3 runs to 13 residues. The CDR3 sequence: CAWSVSSAGRAFF. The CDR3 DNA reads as TGTGCCTGGAGTGTAAGTTCAGCAGGGAGGGCTTTCTTT.

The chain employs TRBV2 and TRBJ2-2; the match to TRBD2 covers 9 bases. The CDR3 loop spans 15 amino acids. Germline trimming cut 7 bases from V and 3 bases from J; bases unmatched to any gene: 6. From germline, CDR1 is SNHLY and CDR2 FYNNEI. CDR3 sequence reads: CASTIAGGDTGELFF. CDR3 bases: TGTGCCAGCACTATTGCGGGAGGGGACACCGGGGAGCTGTTTTTT.

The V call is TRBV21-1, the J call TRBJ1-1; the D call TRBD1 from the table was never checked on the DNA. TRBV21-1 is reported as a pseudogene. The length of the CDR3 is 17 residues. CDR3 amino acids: CASSKVGRGKVRTEAFF. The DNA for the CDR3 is TGTGCCAGCAGCAAAGTGGGTAGGGGGAAGGTACGCACTGAAGCTTTCTTT.

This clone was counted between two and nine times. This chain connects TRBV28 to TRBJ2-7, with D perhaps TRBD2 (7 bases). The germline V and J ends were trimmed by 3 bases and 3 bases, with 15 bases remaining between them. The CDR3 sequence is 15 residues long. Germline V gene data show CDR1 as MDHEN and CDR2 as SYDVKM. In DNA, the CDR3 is TGTGCCAGCAGTTTTCGTCCAGGGGAGGGCTACGAGCAGTACTTC. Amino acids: CASSFRPGEGYEQYF. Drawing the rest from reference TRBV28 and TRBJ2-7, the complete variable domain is DVKVTQSSRYLVKRTGEKVFLECVQDMDHENMFWYRQDPGLGLRLIYFSYDVKMKEKGDIPEGYSVSREKKERFSLILESASTNQTSMYLCASSFRPGEGYEQYFGPGTRLTVT.

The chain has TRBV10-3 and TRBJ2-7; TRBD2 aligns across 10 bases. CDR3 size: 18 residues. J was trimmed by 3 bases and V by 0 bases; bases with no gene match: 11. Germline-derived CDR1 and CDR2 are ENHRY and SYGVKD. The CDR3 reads CAISESLSLAGDLYEQYF. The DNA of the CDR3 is TGTGCCATCAGTGAGTCCTTATCGCTAGCGGGAGACCTCTACGAGCAGTACTTC.

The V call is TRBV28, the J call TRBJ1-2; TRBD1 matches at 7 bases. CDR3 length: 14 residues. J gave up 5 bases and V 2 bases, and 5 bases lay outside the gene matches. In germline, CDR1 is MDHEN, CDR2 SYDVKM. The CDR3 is CASSLDRVDYGYTF. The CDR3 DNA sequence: TGTGCCAGCAGTTTAGACAGGGTAGATTATGGCTACACCTTC.

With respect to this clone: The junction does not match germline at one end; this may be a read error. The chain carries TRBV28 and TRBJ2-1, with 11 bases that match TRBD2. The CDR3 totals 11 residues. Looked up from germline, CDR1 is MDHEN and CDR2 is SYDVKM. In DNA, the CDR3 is TGTGCCAGCAGTTCCCAGACTAGCGGGGTCTTC. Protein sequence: CASSSQTSGVF. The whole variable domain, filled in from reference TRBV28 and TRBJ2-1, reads DVKVTQSSRYLVKRTGEKVFLECVQDMDHENMFWYRQDPGLGLRLIYFSYDVKMKEKGDIPEGYSVSREKKERFSLILESASTNQTSMYLCASSSQTSGVFGPGTRLTVL.

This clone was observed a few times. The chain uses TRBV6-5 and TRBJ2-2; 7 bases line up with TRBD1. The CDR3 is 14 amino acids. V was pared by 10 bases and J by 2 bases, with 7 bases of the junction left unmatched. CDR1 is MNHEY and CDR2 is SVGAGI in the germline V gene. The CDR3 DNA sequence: TGTGCCATCCGCCGGGACAGTAACACCGGGGAGCTGTTTTTT. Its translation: CAIRRDSNTGELFF.

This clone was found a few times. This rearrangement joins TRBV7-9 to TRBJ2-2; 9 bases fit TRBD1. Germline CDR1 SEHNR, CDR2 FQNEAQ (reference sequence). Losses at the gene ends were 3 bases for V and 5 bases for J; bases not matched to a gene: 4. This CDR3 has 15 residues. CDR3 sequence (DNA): TGTGCCAGCAGCTTGGGACAGGGTGAAACCGGGGAGCTGTTTTTT. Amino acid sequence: CASSLGQGETGELFF.

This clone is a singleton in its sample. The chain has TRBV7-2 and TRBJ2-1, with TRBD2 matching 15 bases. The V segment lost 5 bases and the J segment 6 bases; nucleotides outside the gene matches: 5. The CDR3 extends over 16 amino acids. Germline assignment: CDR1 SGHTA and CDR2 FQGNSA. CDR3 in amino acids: CASSPAGLAGGNEQFF. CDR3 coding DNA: TGTGCCAGCAGCCCGGCGGGACTAGCGGGGGGCAATGAGCAGTTCTTC.